The next 23 T cell receptor beta chains were all read from a single sample in a study of blood T cell repertoires in COVID-19. Sequenced by immunoSEQ multiplex PCR; TCRdb stores in-frame clones only, minus some. The table shows 9,000 to 13,000 clones, with nearly 90% occurring only once. The sample was peripheral blood. The receptors come from a man aged 25-45 years with active or convalescent COVID-19.

V usage is TRBV5-1 and J usage is TRBJ1-2, with 7 bases lining up with TRBD1. CDR1 SGHRS and CDR2 YFSETQ come from the germline V gene. J was trimmed by 6 bases and V by 4 bases; bases with no gene match: 9. This CDR3 contains 14 residues. The CDR3 region is CASSPATGRNGYTF. Here the CDR3 DNA reads TGCGCCAGCAGCCCAGCGACAGGGAGAAATGGCTACACCTTC.

Only one count was recorded for this clone. This chain uses TRBV4-1 with TRBJ2-5; possible D gene TRBD1, 5 bases. Trimming pared 4 bases from V and 5 bases from J, leaving 20 bases between. The CDR3 loop spans 16 amino acids. Germline CDR1 and CDR2: MGHRA and YSYEKL. In nucleotides, the CDR3 is TGCGCCAGCAGCCGCACTACGGTGGGGCTCGGGGAGACCCAGTACTTC. Translating gives CASSRTTVGLGETQYF.

CDR3 nucleotides: TGTGCCAGCAGCTTAGGCGGGGGACCCATGAACACTGAAGCTTTCTTT. It codes for CASSLGGGPMNTEAFF. The chain combines TRBV7-2 with TRBJ1-1, with D tentatively TRBD1 (5 bases). This CDR3 region has 16 residues. Germline CDR1 reads SGHTA; CDR2 reads FQGNSA. The V end lost 1 base, the J end lost 0 bases, and 12 bases lay between the germline ends.

The chain combines TRBV21-1 with TRBJ1-2; TRBD1 is taken as the D call from the table, unchecked against the DNA. TRBV21-1 is a pseudogene. CDR3 size: 16 residues. CDR3 sequence: CASSDPQGDRYPGYTF. The CDR3 coding sequence is TGTGCCAGCAGCGACCCTCAGGGGGACAGGTACCCTGGCTACACCTTC.

The gene calls are TRBV12-3 or TRBV12-4 and TRBJ1-2; D is uncertain. CDR3 length equals 12 residues. V was clipped by 5 bases and J by 5 bases, with 9 bases between them. The CDR3 loop reads CASSLGQYGYTF. The CDR3 DNA reads as TGTGCCAGCAGTCTAGGGCAGTATGGCTACACCTTC.

This chain connects TRBV6-4 to TRBJ2-1, with TRBD2 matching 10 bases. V was pared by 0 bases and J by 8 bases, with 1 base of the junction left unmatched. The CDR3 is made up of 14 amino acids. Germline V gene lookup returns CDR1 MRHNA and CDR2 SNTAGT. CDR3 coding DNA: TGTGCCAGCAGTGACTCTCTAGCGGGGGATGAGCAGTTCTTC. It codes for CASSDSLAGDEQFF.

The chain links TRBV12-3 or TRBV12-4 to TRBJ1-6; possible D gene TRBD1, 5 bases. The CDR3 is 13 residues long. Trimming took off 7 bases at V and 8 bases at J, with 12 bases between the two ends. CDR3 protein: CASKATGDSPLHF. CDR3 nucleotide sequence: TGTGCCAGCAAGGCTACAGGAGATTCACCCCTCCACTTT.

The chain employs TRBV10-2 and TRBJ2-7; 7 nucleotides align to TRBD1. Germline V lookup: CDR1 WSHSY, CDR2 SAAADI. The CDR3 runs to 13 residues. With V trimmed by 6 bases and J by 3 bases, 5 bases remained unmatched. CDR3 residues: CASSSRGFYEQYF. CDR3 in DNA: TGCGCCAGCAGCAGCAGGGGGTTCTACGAGCAGTACTTC.

In its sample, this clone was seen once. The V and J genes are TRBV7-8 and TRBJ2-5; 10 bases line up with TRBD1. V shed 7 bases and J 4 bases; nucleotides not matched to a gene: 12. This CDR3 comprises 16 residues. The germline V gene has CDR1 SGHVS and CDR2 FQNEAQ. CDR3 in DNA: TGTGCCAGCACCCCTTCGGTGACAGGGGGCCTAGAGACCCAGTACTTC. It is translated as CASTPSVTGGLETQYF. Looking up the rest from reference TRBV7-8 and TRBJ2-5 gives the full variable domain: GAGVSQSPRYKVAKRGQDVALRCDPISGHVSLFWYQQALGQGPEFLTYFQNEAQLDKSGLPSDRFFAERPEGSVSTLKIQRTQQEDSAVYLCASTPSVTGGLETQYFGPGTRLLVL.

This clone has only a few counts. V and J are TRBV19 and TRBJ1-5; TRBD1 aligns across 8 bases. Trimming took 8 bases from V and 4 from J; bases not matched to a gene: 4. Germline CDR1 LNHDA, CDR2 SQIVND (reference sequence). The CDR3 totals 13 residues. CDR3 bases: TGTGCCAGTGGACAGGGCCCAAATCAGCCCCAGCATTTT. Protein product: CASGQGPNQPQHF.

This chain links TRBV14 with TRBJ1-4; possibly TRBD1 for D (5 bases). V lost 4 bases to trimming and J lost 10 bases, with 19 bases between them. This CDR3 is built from 15 residues. Germline V lookup: CDR1 SGHDN, CDR2 FVKESK. CDR3 residues: CASSRIRAPGGKLFF. The CDR3 nucleotides are TGTGCCAGCAGCCGAATCAGGGCGCCGGGGGGAAAACTGTTTTTT.

This chain uses TRBV2 with TRBJ2-2; TRBD2 aligns across 10 bases. This CDR3 contains 15 residues. Germline CDR1 reads SNHLY; CDR2 reads FYNNEI. V shed 5 bases and J 5 bases; nucleotides not matched to a gene: 5. The DNA of the CDR3 is TGTGCCAGCAGTACCAGCGGGGGGGGTACCGGGGAGCTGTTTTTT. Protein sequence: CASSTSGGGTGELFF. The full variable domain, with the rest looked up from reference TRBV2 and TRBJ2-2, is EPEVTQTPSHQVTQMGQEVILRCVPISNHLYFYWYRQILGQKVEFLVSFYNNEISEKSEIFDDQFSVERPDGSNFTLKIRSTKLEDSAMYFCASSTSGGGTGELFFGEGSRLTVL.

The chain uses TRBV11-2 and TRBJ1-4, with 7 bases aligning to TRBD1. V shed 7 bases and J 7 bases; nucleotides not matched to a gene: 12. The CDR3 extends over 15 amino acids. Germline assignment: CDR1 SGHAT and CDR2 FQNNGV. This CDR3 is CASTPSQGDGEKLFF. For the CDR3, the DNA is TGTGCCAGCACCCCGAGTCAGGGGGATGGTGAAAAACTGTTTTTT.

The chain joins TRBV11-2 to TRBJ2-7, with TRBD1 identical over 9 bases. V gave up 5 bases and J gave up 1 base; unmatched junction bases: 9. CDR3 length: 16 amino acids. Germline CDR1 is SGHAT and CDR2 is FQNNGV. The CDR3 region has the DNA TGTGCCAGCAGCCCCGTTGAGGGACAGGGATCCTACGAGCAGTACTTC. This gives the protein CASSPVEGQGSYEQYF.

Only one count was recorded for this clone. The chain uses TRBV5-1 and TRBJ2-1, with D possibly being TRBD1 (6 bases). Deletions cut 7 bases from V and 4 bases from J, with 18 bases between. The CDR3 extends over 15 amino acids. CDR1 and CDR2 (germline): SGHRS, YFSETQ. In DNA form, the CDR3 reads TGCGCCAGCCATGAAACCGGGACAAATTACAATGAGCAGTTCTTC. Amino acid sequence: CASHETGTNYNEQFF. The full variable domain, completed using reference TRBV5-1 and TRBJ2-1, is KAGVTQTPRYLIKTRGQQVTLSCSPISGHRSVSWYQQTPGQGLQFLFEYFSETQRNKGNFPGRFSGRQFSNSRSEMNVSTLELGDSALYLCASHETGTNYNEQFFGPGTRLTVL.

This chain links TRBV7-3 with TRBJ2-5; 8 bases agree with TRBD1. The V and J ends lost 5 bases and 5 bases, in that order; junction bases with no gene match: 13. Per the germline V gene, CDR1 is SGHTA and CDR2 is FQGTGA. This CDR3 has 16 residues. For the CDR3, the DNA is TGTGCCAGCAGCCCCAGGGGGCCTAGAACCGTGGAGACCCAGTACTTC. It specifies CASSPRGPRTVETQYF.

This chain links TRBV6-2 or TRBV6-3 with TRBJ2-2; the D gene is possibly TRBD1 (5 bases). Trimming removed 5 bases at V and 7 bases at J, with 17 bases between. Germline-derived CDR1 and CDR2 are MNHEY and SVGEGT. The CDR3 runs 15 residues. CDR3 bases: TGTGCCAGCAGTACCCGAGGCAGGGTTCTCGGGGAGCTGTTTTTT. Protein product: CASSTRGRVLGELFF.

The table lists this clone with a count of one. The chain uses TRBV6-5 and TRBJ1-5, with 8 bases matching TRBD1. This CDR3 has 14 amino acids. V was pared by 4 bases and J by 5 bases, with 4 bases of the junction left unmatched. In germline, CDR1 is MNHEY, CDR2 SVGAGI. The CDR3 DNA reads TGTGCCAGCAGTTTGGGACAGGAAGATCAGCCCCAGCATTTT. Its protein product is CASSLGQEDQPQHF.

In nucleotides, the CDR3 is TGCGCCAGCAGCTTGTCAGACAGGGGGAACACTAACTATGGCTACACCTTC. Its protein product is CASSLSDRGNTNYGYTF. The rearrangement joins TRBV5-1 to TRBJ1-2; 9 bases fit TRBD1. This CDR3 comprises 17 residues. V was pared by 1 base and J by 0 bases, with 7 bases of the junction left unmatched. The germline gives CDR1 SGHRS, CDR2 YFSETQ.

The chain employs TRBV5-6 and TRBJ2-6; D is unclear. The V end was cut by 2 bases, the J end by 5 bases, with 2 bases between. Germline CDR1 reads SGHDT; CDR2 reads YYEEEE. The CDR3 covers 12 residues. The CDR3: CASSFWANVLTF. The CDR3 DNA is TGTGCCAGCAGCTTCTGGGCCAACGTCCTGACTTTC.

The chain uses TRBV5-1 and TRBJ1-4; D gene ambiguous. Deletions cut 4 bases from V and 5 bases from J, with 9 bases between. The germline gives CDR1 SGHRS, CDR2 YFSETQ. CDR3 length equals 13 residues. The CDR3 DNA is TGCGCCAGCAGCCCCCAGACAAATGAAAAACTGTTTTTT. Amino acids: CASSPQTNEKLFF.

The chain carries TRBV10-3 and TRBJ1-5, with 7 bases aligning to TRBD1. The CDR3 is made up of 16 amino acids. Germline loops: CDR1 ENHRY, CDR2 SYGVKD. The junction had 6 bases not matched to a gene; V was cut back by 1 base and J by 3 bases. The CDR3 sequence is CAISEFPGQYNQPQHF. The CDR3 nucleotides read TGTGCCATCAGTGAGTTTCCGGGACAGTACAATCAGCCCCAGCATTTT.

In its sample, this clone was seen a few times. V usage is TRBV4-1 and J usage is TRBJ1-6; 7 bases line up with TRBD1. The CDR3 spans 17 residues. Germline CDR1 and CDR2: MGHRA and YSYEKL. The V gene end was trimmed by 1 base and the J gene end by 5 bases; junction bases not matched to a gene: 8. The CDR3 DNA reads as TGCGCCAGCAGCCAAGCACAGGGGACGCTGGATAATTCACCCCTCCACTTT. Its protein product is CASSQAQGTLDNSPLHF.